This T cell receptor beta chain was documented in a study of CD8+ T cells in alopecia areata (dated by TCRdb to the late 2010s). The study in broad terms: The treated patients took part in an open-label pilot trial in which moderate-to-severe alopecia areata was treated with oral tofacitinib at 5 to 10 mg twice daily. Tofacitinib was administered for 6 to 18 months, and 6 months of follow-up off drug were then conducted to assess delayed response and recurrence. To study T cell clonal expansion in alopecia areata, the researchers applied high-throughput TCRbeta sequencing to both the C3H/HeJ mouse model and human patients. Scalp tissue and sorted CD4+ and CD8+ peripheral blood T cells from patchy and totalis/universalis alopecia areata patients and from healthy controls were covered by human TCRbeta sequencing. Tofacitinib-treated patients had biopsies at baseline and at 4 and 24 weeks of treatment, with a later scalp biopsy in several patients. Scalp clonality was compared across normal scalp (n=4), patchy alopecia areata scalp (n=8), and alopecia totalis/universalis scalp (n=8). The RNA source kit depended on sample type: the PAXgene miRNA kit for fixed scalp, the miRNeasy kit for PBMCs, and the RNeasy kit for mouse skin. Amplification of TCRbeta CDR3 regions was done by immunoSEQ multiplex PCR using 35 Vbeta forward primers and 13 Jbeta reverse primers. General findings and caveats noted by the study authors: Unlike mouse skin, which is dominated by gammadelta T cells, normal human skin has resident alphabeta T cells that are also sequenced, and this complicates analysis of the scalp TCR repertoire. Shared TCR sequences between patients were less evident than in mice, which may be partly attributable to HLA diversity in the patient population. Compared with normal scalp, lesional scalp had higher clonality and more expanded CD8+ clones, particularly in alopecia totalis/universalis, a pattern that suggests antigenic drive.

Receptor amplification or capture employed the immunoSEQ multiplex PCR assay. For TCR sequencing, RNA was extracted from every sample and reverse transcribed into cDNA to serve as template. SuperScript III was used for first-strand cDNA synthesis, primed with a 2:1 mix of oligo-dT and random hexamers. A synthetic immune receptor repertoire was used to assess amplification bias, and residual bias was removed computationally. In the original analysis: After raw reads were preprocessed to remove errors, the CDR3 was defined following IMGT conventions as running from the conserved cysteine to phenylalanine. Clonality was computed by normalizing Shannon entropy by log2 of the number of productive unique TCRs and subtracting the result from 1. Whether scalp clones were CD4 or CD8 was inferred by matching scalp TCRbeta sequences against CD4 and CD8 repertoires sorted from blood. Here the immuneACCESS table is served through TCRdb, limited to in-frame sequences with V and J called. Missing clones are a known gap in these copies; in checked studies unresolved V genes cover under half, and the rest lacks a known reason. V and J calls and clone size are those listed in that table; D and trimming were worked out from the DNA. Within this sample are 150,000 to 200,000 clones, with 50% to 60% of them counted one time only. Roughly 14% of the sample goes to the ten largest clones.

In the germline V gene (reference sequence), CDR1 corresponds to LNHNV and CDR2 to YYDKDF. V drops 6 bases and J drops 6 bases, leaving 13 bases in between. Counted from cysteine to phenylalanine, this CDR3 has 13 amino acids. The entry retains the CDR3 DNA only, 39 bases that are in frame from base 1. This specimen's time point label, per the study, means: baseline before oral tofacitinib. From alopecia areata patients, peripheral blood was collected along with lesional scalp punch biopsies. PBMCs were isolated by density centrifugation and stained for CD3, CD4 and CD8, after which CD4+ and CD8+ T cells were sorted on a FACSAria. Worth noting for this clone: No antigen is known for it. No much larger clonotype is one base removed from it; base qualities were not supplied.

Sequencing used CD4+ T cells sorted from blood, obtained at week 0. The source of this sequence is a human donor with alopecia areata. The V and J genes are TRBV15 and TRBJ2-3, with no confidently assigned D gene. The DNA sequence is TGTGCCACCAGAGGCTTTATCTTGGATACGCAGTATTTT. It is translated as CATRGFILDTQYF.